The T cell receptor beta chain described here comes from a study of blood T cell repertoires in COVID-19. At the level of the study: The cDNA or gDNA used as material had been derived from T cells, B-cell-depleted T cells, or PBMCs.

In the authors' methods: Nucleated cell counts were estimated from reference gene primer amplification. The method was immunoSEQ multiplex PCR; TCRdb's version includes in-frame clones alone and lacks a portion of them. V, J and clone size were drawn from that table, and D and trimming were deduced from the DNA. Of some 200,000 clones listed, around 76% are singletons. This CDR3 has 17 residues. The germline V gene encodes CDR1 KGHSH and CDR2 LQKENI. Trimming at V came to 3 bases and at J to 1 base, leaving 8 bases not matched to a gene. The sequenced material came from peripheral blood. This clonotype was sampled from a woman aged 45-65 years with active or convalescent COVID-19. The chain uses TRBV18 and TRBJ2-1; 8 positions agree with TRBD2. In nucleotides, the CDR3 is TGTGCCAGCTCACCGTTTCTCGGGAGGGGGTCCTACAATGAGCAGTTCTTC. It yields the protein CASSPFLGRGSYNEQFF.